This TCR beta chain was retrieved from a study of shared clonotypes between healthy human individuals. Study-wide results and caveats: Generally, naive subsets came out with larger estimated richness than memory subsets.

With respect to this clone: Its target is unknown. Other DNA sequences in this specimen translate into the identical CDR3.

CD45RO negativity and positive selection for CCR7 defined naive CD8 cells, a population that excluded terminally differentiated effector memory CD45RA+ cells. There are 15 residues in the CDR3. Germline V lookup: CDR1 MNHEY, CDR2 SMNVEV (reference sequence). Trimming took off 2 bases at V and 2 bases at J, with 10 bases between the two ends. In the source study's methods: With immunoSEQ giving junction-only sequences and no quality scores, filtering differed. The assay was immunoSEQ multiplex PCR, and TCRdb's table has in-frame clones only and misses some. Clonal size and the V and J genes are those of that table, whereas D and trimming came from the DNA. Seen here are millions of clones, about 93% observed once, and the top ten hold under 2%.

What was sequenced was naive CD8+ T cells from PBMCs. V and J are TRBV27 and TRBJ2-1, with D tentatively TRBD1 or TRBD2 (5 bases each). The clonotype comes from a young man in good health. Some clones in this sample may be carry-over from other donors' samples. CDR3: CASSLAGTPYNEQFF. The DNA for the CDR3 is TGTGCCAGCAGTTTAGCCGGGACCCCCTACAATGAGCAGTTCTTC.